This T cell receptor (beta chain) came from a study of early T cells in non-severe SARS-CoV-2 infection. TCRdb itself ran the 5' RACE reads through MiXCR, one entry per CDR3 protein. The sample holds over 55,000 distinct CDR3 sequences; roughly 12% are singletons and the top ten take 2.5% to 3%. CDR1 and CDR2 from the germline V gene are SGHAT and FQNNGV. V shed 5 bases and J 7 bases; nucleotides not matched to a gene: 8. The CDR3 sequence is 15 residues long. This TCR was sampled from an adult who was a healthcare worker with PCR-confirmed SARS-CoV-2 infection or an uninfected control (not recorded which). The chain employs TRBV11-2 and TRBJ2-1; 10 nucleotides line up with TRBD2. Sample: whole blood. The CDR3 DNA reads TGTGCCAGCAGCCGGAGCGGGAGGGAAAGAAATGAGCAGTTCTTC. Translated: CASSRSGRERNEQFF.